This TCR beta chain was retrieved from a study of blood T cell repertoires in COVID-19. Study-wide context: Acute-phase and convalescent COVID-19 samples originated in the United States, Italy and Spain. The cDNA or gDNA used as material had been derived from T cells, B-cell-depleted T cells, or PBMCs.

This CDR3 has 16 amino acids. Per germline, CDR1 SGHKS and CDR2 YYEKEE (reference sequence). With V trimmed by 4 bases and J by 7 bases, 12 bases remained unmatched. Under the authors' procedure: Estimation of nucleated cell counts was performed using reference gene primer amplification. Repertoires were generated with immunoSEQ multiplex PCR, while TCRdb's copy carries only in-frame clones and drops some. V and J calls and clone size are as listed in that table; D and trimming were resolved from the DNA. The sample contains some 190,000 clones, 70% to 90% of which appear only once. This sequence originates from a human donor in a cohort sampled during active COVID-19. The sample was peripheral blood. J is TRBJ2-1 and V is TRBV5-5; 9 bases fit TRBD2. The CDR3 DNA reads TGTGCCAGCAGCACCCGTTGGCGGGGGGGCCGAAATGAGCAGTTCTTC. Encoded protein: CASSTRWRGGRNEQFF.